Sequencing of this T cell receptor beta chain was carried out in a study of blood T cell repertoires in COVID-19. Per the authors' pipeline: Estimated nucleated cell counts came from reference gene primer amplification. Produced via immunoSEQ multiplex PCR; TCRdb's table is partial and in-frame only. V and J calls and clone size are as listed in that table; D and trimming were resolved from the DNA. The data contain some 340,000 clones, around 83% of them singletons. Germline V gene data show CDR1 as LGHNA and CDR2 as YSLEER. V dropped 0 bases and J dropped 4; count of bases not matched to a gene: 9. The CDR3 consists of 17 residues. Everyone who took part was about 18 to 89 years old, and they came from 24 US areas. Participant-reported clinical history was the basis for cohort assignment. What the recovered Cohort 3 donors had was two negative PCRs, clearance, or symptom resolution.

The chain carries TRBV4-3 and TRBJ1-2; TRBD1 matches at 9 bases. Sequenced: PBMCs or T cells enriched from blood (not recorded which). The origin of this receptor is a woman in her forties or fifties who had recovered from COVID-19. The CDR3 sequence: CASSQDLTGTGLYGYTF. CDR3 DNA: TGCGCCAGCAGCCAAGATCTGACTGGGACAGGGCTCTATGGCTACACCTTC.